This TCR beta chain was identified in a study of T-cell memory formation after mild COVID-19. For the study at large: Largely, TCR clusters stayed within a single donor. Points from the study as a whole: Whereas later expanders leaned CD4+, clones contracting day 15 to 85 showed a balanced CD4/CD8 makeup. Those CD4+ clones that contracted were mainly in CM and EM (CD8+ ones in EMRA).

Amplification by 5'RACE using constant-segment primers produced TCR alpha and TCR beta cDNA libraries that carried sample barcodes and UMIs. One entry per CDR3 protein, called by TCRdb with MiXCR from the 5' RACE reads. This repertoire shows 150,000 to 200,000 distinct CDR3 sequences, more than 9% found once; its top ten account for roughly 3.8%. Notes on this clonotype: Antigen: not known.

CDR1 and CDR2 (germline): LGHDT, YNNKEL (reference sequence). V dropped 2 bases and J dropped 3; count of bases not matched to a gene: 1. This CDR3 has 14 residues. This TCR was sampled from a man aged 18 to 35 who had mild COVID-19 (a few samples of this study predate the infection). Cell type and time point are not known. The sequenced material came from PBMCs or a T cell subset sorted from them (not recorded which). The chain links TRBV3-1 to TRBJ2-1, with TRBD2 matching over 7 bases. Written as DNA, the CDR3 is TGTGCCAGCAGCCAACAGCGGGGCTACAATGAGCAGTTCTTC. Translated: CASSQQRGYNEQFF.